This is a list of T cell receptor beta chains from one sample in a study of metastatic and nonmetastatic thyroid tumors. With MiXCR, TCRdb reprocessed the PCR reads. The table has about 7,700 clones, 25% to 35% seen once; the top ten hold 30%. Sequencing input: tumor tissue. Receptors originate from a female donor with papillary thyroid cancer or a benign thyroid nodule (not recorded which). Some clones in this sample may be carry-over from other donors' samples. Both conserved end residues are part of each CDR3. A D gene is named only where the DNA matches it firmly. Clone sizes are given selectively: once, few, many, or a class where the clone is expanded.

J gene | V gene | clone size | D gene | CDR3 protein | CDR3 DNA
TRBJ2-3 | TRBV3-1 | - | - | CASSPGQMVNTQYF | TGTGCCAGCAGCCCCGGACAGATGGTGAATACGCAGTATTTT
TRBJ2-3 | TRBV20-1 | once | TRBD1 | CSAQRQGGTDTQYF | TGCAGTGCTCAACGACAGGGGGGGACAGATACGCAGTATTTT
TRBJ2-2 | TRBV19 | - | TRBD1 | CASSMFGQGLETGELFF | TGTGCCAGTAGTATGTTTGGACAGGGGTTAGAAACCGGGGAGCTGTTTTTT
TRBJ2-7 | TRBV20-1 | - | - | CSASGSPYYEQYF | TGCAGTGCTAGCGGGTCTCCCTACTACGAGCAGTACTTC
TRBJ1-4 | TRBV11-2 | few | TRBD1 | CASSPRQGLANEKLFF | TGTGCCAGCAGCCCCCGACAGGGCCTCGCTAATGAAAAACTGTTTTTT
TRBJ2-5 | TRBV14 | many | TRBD2 | CASSPGLAGGETQYF | TGTGCCAGCAGCCCGGGACTAGCGGGAGGGGAGACCCAGTACTTC
TRBJ1-2 | TRBV4-1 | - | TRBD1 | CASSQEGQGVYGYTF | TGCGCCAGCAGCCAAGAGGGACAGGGGGTCTATGGCTACACCTTC
TRBJ2-5 | TRBV4-1 | - | - | CASSPADRQETQYF | TGCGCCAGCAGCCCGGCGGATCGGCAAGAGACCCAGTACTTC
TRBJ2-1 | TRBV5-1 | - | - | CASSVQGDEYNEQFF | TGCGCCAGCAGCGTACAGGGCGATGAGTACAATGAGCAGTTCTTC
TRBJ2-2 | TRBV12-3/TRBV12-4 | - | - | CASSITSGLSTGELFF | TGTGCCAGTAGTATAACCTCGGGACTCAGCACCGGGGAGCTGTTTTTT
TRBJ2-7 | TRBV11-1 | - | - | CASRPPGPIYEQYF | TGTGCCAGCAGACCCCCGGGTCCTATCTACGAGCAGTACTTC
TRBJ1-1 | TRBV6-1 | few | - | CASNKGTSHFDAEAFF | TGTGCCAGCAATAAAGGGACATCGCACTTTGACGCTGAAGCTTTCTTT
TRBJ2-1 | TRBV6-1 | few | TRBD2 | CASREGLAGGDEQFF | TGTGCCAGCAGGGAGGGACTAGCGGGAGGCGATGAGCAGTTCTTC
TRBJ2-3 | TRBV2 | few | TRBD2 | CATTSGGHTDTQYF | TGTGCCACCACTAGCGGGGGGCACACAGATACGCAGTATTTT
TRBJ2-5 | TRBV5-1 | - | - | CASSPGAETQYF | TGCGCCAGCAGCCCTGGAGCGGAGACCCAGTACTTC
TRBJ1-1 | TRBV11-2 | - | TRBD1 | CASSLYSEPGQGPEAFF | TGTGCCAGCAGCCTTTACTCGGAGCCGGGACAGGGACCTGAAGCTTTCTTT
TRBJ2-1 | TRBV7-9 | few | TRBD2 | CASSWSGSEANEQFF | TGTGCCAGCAGCTGGAGCGGGAGCGAGGCCAATGAGCAGTTCTTC
TRBJ1-3 | TRBV6-1 | - | - | CAGSPQPQVMPGNTIYF | TGTGCCGGCAGCCCTCAACCACAGGTGATGCCCGGAAACACCATATATTTT
TRBJ1-1 | TRBV28 | once | - | CATSYPQVNEAFF | TGTGCCACCAGTTACCCACAGGTCAATGAAGCTTTCTTT
TRBJ2-7 | TRBV20-1 | - | - | CSARWDPAYEQYF | TGCAGTGCTAGGTGGGACCCAGCCTACGAGCAGTACTTC
TRBJ1-4 | TRBV4-1 | few | - | CASSQEPGAATNEKLFF | TGCGCCAGCAGCCAAGAACCGGGGGCGGCAACTAATGAAAAACTGTTTTTT
TRBJ1-2 | TRBV18 | few | TRBD1 | CASSPPSSMGTGRGYTF | TGTGCCAGCTCACCACCGTCATCCATGGGGACAGGGCGTGGCTACACCTTC
TRBJ1-1 | TRBV9 | - | - | CASSVEVMQAFF | TGTGCCAGCAGCGTAGAAGTGATGCAAGCTTTCTTT
TRBJ2-7 | TRBV27 | - | TRBD1 | CASRWTGGYEQYF | TGTGCCAGCAGATGGACAGGGGGCTACGAGCAGTACTTC
TRBJ1-1 | TRBV5-1 | - | - | CASSFQGYMNTEAFF | TGCGCCAGCAGCTTTCAGGGATACATGAACACTGAAGCTTTCTTT
TRBJ2-7 | TRBV5-5 | - | TRBD1 | CASSLEQGAIHEQYF | TGTGCCAGCAGCTTGGAGCAGGGGGCGATCCACGAGCAGTACTTC
TRBJ2-1 | TRBV4-1 | few | TRBD2 | CASSQTSGGAWGNEQFF | TGCGCCAGCAGCCAGACTAGCGGGGGGGCGTGGGGCAATGAGCAGTTCTTC
TRBJ1-2 | TRBV6-1 | - | - | CASSEGDTYGYTF | TGTGCCAGCAGTGAAGGGGACACATATGGCTACACCTTC
TRBJ2-7 | TRBV6-6 | few | - | CASSYSKIPHEQYF | TGTGCCAGCAGTTACTCGAAGATACCTCACGAGCAGTACTTC
TRBJ2-1 | TRBV2 | few | TRBD2 | CASSILAGYNEQFF | TGTGCCAGCAGCATACTAGCGGGTTACAATGAGCAGTTCTTC
TRBJ2-2 | TRBV6-1 | many | TRBD2 | CATGTNPTGELFF | TGTGCCACCGGGACTAACCCCACCGGGGAGCTGTTTTTT
TRBJ2-1 | TRBV20-1 | - | TRBD2 | CSASDVGTSGRAIDEQFF | TGCAGTGCTAGTGACGTGGGGACTAGCGGGAGGGCCATAGATGAGCAGTTCTTC
TRBJ2-7 | TRBV6-2/TRBV6-3 | - | TRBD1 | CASSSSETGHFYEQYF | TGTGCCAGCAGTTCTTCCGAGACAGGGCATTTCTACGAGCAGTACTTC
TRBJ1-2 | TRBV12-3/TRBV12-4 | large | - | CASSELGLGSNYGYTF | TGTGCCAGCAGTGAATTGGGGCTGGGGTCTAACTATGGCTACACCTTC
TRBJ2-7 | TRBV6-5 | - | - | CASSYLGGGEQYF | TGTGCCAGCAGTTACTTAGGGGGGGGCGAGCAGTACTTC
TRBJ2-2 | TRBV6-1 | many | - | CASSTARELFF | TGTGCCAGCAGCACCGCCAGAGAGCTGTTTTTT
TRBJ2-7 | TRBV10-1 | - | TRBD2 | CASSESGAGGPYEQYF | TGCGCCAGCAGTGAGTCGGGAGCGGGAGGTCCCTACGAGCAGTACTTC
TRBJ2-1 | TRBV18 | few | - | CASSSIAVINEQFF | TGTGCCAGCTCTTCGATAGCGGTGATCAATGAGCAGTTCTTC
TRBJ2-1 | TRBV6-1 | - | - | CASKIYINEQFF | TGTGCCAGCAAGATCTATATCAATGAGCAGTTCTTC
TRBJ2-1 | TRBV12-3/TRBV12-4 | few | - | CASSLIRHYNEQFF | TGTGCCAGCAGTTTAATCCGTCACTACAATGAGCAGTTCTTC
TRBJ1-6 | TRBV5-6 | medium-sized | - | CASSLAEEGGNSPLHF | TGTGCCAGCAGCTTGGCAGAGGAAGGGGGTAATTCACCCCTCCACTTT
TRBJ2-2 | TRBV3-1 | - | TRBD1 | CASSPDRVNTGELFF | TGTGCCAGCAGCCCGGACAGGGTGAACACCGGGGAGCTGTTTTTT
TRBJ2-1 | TRBV20-1 | few | TRBD2 | CSARGTSGTYNEQFF | TGCAGTGCTAGGGGGACTAGCGGGACCTACAATGAGCAGTTCTTC
TRBJ1-3 | TRBV11-2 | - | - | CASSGPRTEYSGNTIYF | TGTGCCAGCAGCGGTCCTCGGACGGAATACTCTGGAAACACCATATATTTT
TRBJ1-2 | TRBV11-3 | - | TRBD1 | CASSPGGGRTF | TGTGCCAGCAGCCCAGGAGGGGGCAGGACCTTC
TRBJ2-1 | TRBV7-2 | - | TRBD2 | CASSLSTSGRHNEQFF | TGTGCCAGCAGCTTGTCGACTAGCGGGAGGCACAATGAGCAGTTCTTC
TRBJ1-1 | TRBV20-1 | - | - | CSARPGGRNTEAFF | TGCAGTGCCAGGCCCGGGGGGCGGAACACTGAAGCTTTCTTT
TRBJ1-1 | TRBV19 | medium-sized | - | CASSDVGTKTFF | TGTGCCAGTAGTGATGTCGGGACAAAGACTTTCTTT
TRBJ1-4 | TRBV27 | few | TRBD1 | CTSSAGQADREKLFF | TGTACCAGCAGCGCTGGACAGGCTGACAGGGAGAAACTGTTTTTT
TRBJ2-5 | TRBV20-1 | medium-sized | - | CSAGPGLGDQETQYF | TGCAGTGCTGGTCCGGGACTGGGGGATCAAGAGACCCAGTACTTC
TRBJ1-5 | TRBV6-2/TRBV6-3 | - | - | CASSYGKGWQPQHF | TGTGCCAGCAGTTACGGGAAGGGGTGGCAGCCCCAGCATTTT
TRBJ2-3 | TRBV27 | - | - | CASSLSGVAVGTDTQYF | TGTGCCAGCAGTTTATCGGGGGTAGCTGTTGGCACAGATACGCAGTATTTT
TRBJ2-1 | TRBV20-1 | - | - | CSASITGGLANEQFF | TGCAGTGCTAGCATCACTGGGGGGCTGGCAAATGAGCAGTTCTTC
TRBJ2-3 | TRBV20-1 | - | - | CSASWGVSTDTQYF | TGCAGTGCTAGTTGGGGTGTGAGTACAGATACGCAGTATTTT
TRBJ2-5 | TRBV12-3/TRBV12-4 | few | - | CASSLGHNQETQYF | TGTGCCAGCAGCCTAGGACACAACCAAGAGACCCAGTACTTC
TRBJ2-1 | TRBV6-2/TRBV6-3 | few | TRBD2 | CASSYNAGGLGNEQFF | TGTGCCAGCAGTTACAACGCGGGAGGGCTTGGGAATGAGCAGTTCTTC
TRBJ2-7 | TRBV7-3 | - | TRBD2 | CASSLLAGVYEQYF | TGTGCCAGCAGCCTGCTAGCGGGAGTTTACGAGCAGTACTTC
TRBJ2-3 | TRBV24-1 | - | TRBD2 | CATSDGGLAGIGDTQYF | TGTGCCACCAGTGATGGTGGACTAGCGGGGATTGGGGATACGCAGTATTTT